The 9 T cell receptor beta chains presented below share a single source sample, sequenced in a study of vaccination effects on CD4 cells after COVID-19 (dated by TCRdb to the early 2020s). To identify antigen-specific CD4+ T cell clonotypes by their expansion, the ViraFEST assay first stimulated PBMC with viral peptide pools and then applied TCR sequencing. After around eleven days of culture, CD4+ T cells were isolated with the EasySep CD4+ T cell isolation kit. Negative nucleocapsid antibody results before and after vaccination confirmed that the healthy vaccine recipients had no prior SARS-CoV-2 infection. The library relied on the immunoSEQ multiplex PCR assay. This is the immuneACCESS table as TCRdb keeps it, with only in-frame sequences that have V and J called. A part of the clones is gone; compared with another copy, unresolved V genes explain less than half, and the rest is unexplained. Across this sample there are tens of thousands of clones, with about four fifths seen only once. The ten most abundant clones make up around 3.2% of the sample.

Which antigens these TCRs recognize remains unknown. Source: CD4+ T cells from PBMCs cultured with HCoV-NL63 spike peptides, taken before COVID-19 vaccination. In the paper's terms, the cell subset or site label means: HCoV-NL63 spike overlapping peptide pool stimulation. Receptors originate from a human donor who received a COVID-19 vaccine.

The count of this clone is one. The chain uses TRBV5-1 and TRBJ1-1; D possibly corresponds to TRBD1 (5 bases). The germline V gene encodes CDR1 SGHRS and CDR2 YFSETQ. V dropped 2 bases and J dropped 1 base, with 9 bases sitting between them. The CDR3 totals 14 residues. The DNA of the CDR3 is TGCGCCAGCAGCTTACAAACAGGGAACACTGAAGCTTTCTTT. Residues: CASSLQTGNTEAFF.

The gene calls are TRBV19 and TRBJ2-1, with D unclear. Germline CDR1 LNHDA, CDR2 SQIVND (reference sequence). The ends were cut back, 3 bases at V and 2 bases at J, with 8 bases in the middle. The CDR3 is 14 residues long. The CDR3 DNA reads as TGTGCCAGTAGTATGTCATCAGCCTACAATGAGCAGTTCTTC. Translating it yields CASSMSSAYNEQFF.

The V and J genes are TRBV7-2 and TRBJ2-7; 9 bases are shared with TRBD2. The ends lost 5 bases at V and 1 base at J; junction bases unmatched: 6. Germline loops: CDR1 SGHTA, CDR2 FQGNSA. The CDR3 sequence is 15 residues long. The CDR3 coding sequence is TGTGCCAGCAGCCGGGAGGCGGGGGGGTCCTACGAGCAGTACGTC. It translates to CASSREAGGSYEQYV.

The CDR3 DNA reads TGTGCCAGCAGCTTGGAGTCAGGAGGTAGTTCACCCCTCCACTTT. It yields the protein CASSLESGGSSPLHF. The chain employs TRBV5-4 and TRBJ1-6; D is uncertain. The germline gives CDR1 SGHNT, CDR2 YYREEE (reference sequence). V lost 0 bases and J 9 bases, leaving 13 bases between the germline ends. The CDR3 totals 15 residues.

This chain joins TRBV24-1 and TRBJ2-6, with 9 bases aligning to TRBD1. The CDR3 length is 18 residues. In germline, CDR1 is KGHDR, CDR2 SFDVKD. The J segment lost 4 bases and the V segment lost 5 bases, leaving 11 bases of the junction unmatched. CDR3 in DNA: TGTGCCACCAGTGGTAGACAGGGGGACGGGTCGGGGGCCAACGTCCTGACTTTC. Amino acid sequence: CATSGRQGDGSGANVLTF.

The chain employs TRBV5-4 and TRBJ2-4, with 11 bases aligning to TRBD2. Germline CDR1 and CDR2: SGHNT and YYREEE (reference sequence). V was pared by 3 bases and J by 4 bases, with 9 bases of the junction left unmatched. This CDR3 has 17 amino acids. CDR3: CASSSVLAGGSKNIQYF. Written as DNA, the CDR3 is TGTGCCAGCAGCTCGGTTCTAGCGGGGGGCTCAAAAAACATTCAGTACTTC.

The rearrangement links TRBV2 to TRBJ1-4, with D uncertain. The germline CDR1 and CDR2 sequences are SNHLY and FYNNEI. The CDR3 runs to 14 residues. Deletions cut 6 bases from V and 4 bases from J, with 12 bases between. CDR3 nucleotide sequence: TGTGCCAGCAGCGGAGACGGGAGTAATGAAAAACTGTTTTTT. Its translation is CASSGDGSNEKLFF.

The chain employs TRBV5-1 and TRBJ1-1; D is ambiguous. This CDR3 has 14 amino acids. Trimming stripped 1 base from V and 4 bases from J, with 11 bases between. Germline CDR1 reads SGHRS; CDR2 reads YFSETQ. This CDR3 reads CASSLSGSGTEAFF. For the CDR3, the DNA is TGCGCCAGCAGCTTGTCGGGCTCAGGCACTGAAGCTTTCTTT.

The CDR3, as DNA: TGTGCCAGCAGCCCAACCCCGGGACGTCAAGAGACCCAGTACTTC. Protein product: CASSPTPGRQETQYF. The chain combines TRBV9 with TRBJ2-5; tentatively, D is TRBD1 or TRBD2 (5 bases each). The CDR3 consists of 15 residues. Germline CDR1 SGDLS, CDR2 YYNGEE. Deletions cut 4 bases from V and 2 bases from J, with 15 bases between.